The clone carrying this T cell receptor beta chain was seen a few times. The antigen is unknown. From germline, CDR1 is DFQATT and CDR2 SNEGSKA (reference sequence). The CDR3 is 15 residues long. The ends were cut back, 1 base at V and 2 bases at J, with 15 bases in the middle. The sample belongs to a study of T-cell reconstitution after alpha-beta-depleted transplantation in children. For TCRbeta, the library was prepared with unique molecular identifiers. TCRdb re-called the PCR reads with MiXCR, one entry per CDR3 protein. The sample lists around 210,000 distinct CDR3 sequences; approximately 6.9% were seen once. Findings and limits, study-wide: Among T cells one year after transplant, newly produced cells accounted for most counts and diversity.

Here the sequenced sample was PBMCs, taken before TCRalphabeta/CD19-depleted stem cell transplant. The clonotype was recovered from a boy younger than 10 with acute lymphoblastic leukemia, due to receive a stem cell transplant. The J gene is TRBJ2-7, the V gene TRBV20-1; tentatively, D is TRBD2 (5 bases). The DNA for the CDR3 is TGCAGTGCTAGAGCCCCCGGACTGGGCGCCTACGAGCAGTACTTC. This gives the protein CSARAPGLGAYEQYF.